This T cell receptor beta chain was sequenced for a study of T cell repertoires in cytomegalovirus infection. Turning to the study itself: From public TCR beta signatures came an indication of both CMV infection and matching HLA type.

TCRdb redid the calling of the reads with MiXCR, one entry per CDR3 protein. The sample includes approximately 500,000 distinct CDR3 sequences, about 26% of them seen just once. This clonotype showed up many times. CDR1 SGHVS and CDR2 FQNEAQ come from the germline V gene. Trimming stripped 1 base from V and 9 bases from J, with 19 bases between. The CDR3 spans 17 residues. The origin of this receptor is a human donor in good health (CMV status not recorded). Some clones in this sample may be carry-over from other donors' samples. Material: PBMCs. This chain connects TRBV7-8 to TRBJ1-6, with D maybe TRBD1 (5 bases). Here the CDR3 reads CASSLGARSVGTSPLHF. The CDR3 nucleotides read TGTGCCAGCAGCTTAGGAGCCCGTTCGGTTGGGACTTCACCCCTCCACTTT.